This T cell receptor (beta chain) was recovered during a study of CD8 T cells in Susac syndrome. TCR beta sequencing was performed on blood CD8+ and CD4+ T cells. Healthy donors acted as controls, with matching for age and sex. The authors reverse transcribed 0.5 to 1 ug RNA with random hexamers. The immunoSEQ assay covered 54 Vbeta and 13 Jbeta segments for CDR3. TCRdb redid the calling of the immunoSEQ multiplex PCR reads with MiXCR, one entry per CDR3 protein. Here the sample spans roughly 110,000 distinct CDR3 sequences, around nine tenths being singletons. CDR1 is LNHDA, CDR2 SQIVND, per germline (reference sequence). The CDR3 loop spans 13 amino acids. Germline trimming cut 5 bases from V and 11 bases from J; bases unmatched to any gene: 9.

The chain has TRBV19 and TRBJ1-5; TRBD1 aligns across 7 bases. Sample: CD4+ T cells from PBMCs. The clonotype originates from a human donor in good health. CDR3 in DNA: TGTGCCAGTAGTCATATGGACAGGAGTGCCCAGCATTTT. It encodes CASSHMDRSAQHF.